The 29 T cell receptor beta chains below come from one sample, sequenced in a study of cytomegalovirus exposure and HLA in healthy donors. The PCR employed 60 Vbeta primers together with 13 Jbeta primers. TCRdb's copy holds only in-frame clones and misses some; the assay was immunoSEQ multiplex PCR. Here the sample spans 200,000 to 250,000 clones, 82% being singletons. Sequencing was carried out using PBMCs. The receptors come from a middle-aged woman in good health and CMV-seropositive.

This sequence joins TRBV2 and TRBJ1-2, with 8 bases identical to TRBD1. V lost 6 bases, J lost 5 bases, and 8 bases stayed unmatched. There are 14 residues in the CDR3. CDR1 and CDR2 (germline): SNHLY, FYNNEI. The CDR3 reads CASSGQGRWYGYTF. CDR3 DNA sequence: TGTGCCAGCAGCGGACAGGGACGGTGGTATGGCTACACCTTC.

This chain joins TRBV5-1 and TRBJ2-3; TRBD2 aligns across 9 bases. V was clipped by 2 bases and J by 1 base; unmatched bases: 8. CDR1 SGHRS and CDR2 YFSETQ come from the germline V gene. CDR3 length: 17 amino acids. CDR3 DNA sequence: TGCGCCAGCAGCTTTGGGATAGCGGGGGCCCGCACAGATACGCAGTATTTT. This gives the protein CASSFGIAGARTDTQYF.

V is TRBV7-9 and J is TRBJ2-5, with 7 bases fitting TRBD2. The end of the DNA aligns better with TRBJ2-7, so the J call may be wrong. The CDR3 is made up of 16 amino acids. Looked up from germline, CDR1 is SEHNR and CDR2 is FQNEAQ (reference sequence). The CDR3 loop reads CASSTRTRVEPYEQYF. The CDR3 nucleotides are TGTGCCAGCAGCACGCGGACTAGGGTTGAACCCTACGAGCAGTACTTC.

A few counts support this clone. The chain couples TRBV5-4 to TRBJ2-1; 7 nucleotides agree with TRBD1. The CDR3 is made up of 15 amino acids. CDR1 and CDR2 (germline): SGHNT, YYREEE (reference sequence). V dropped 0 bases and J dropped 4; count of bases not matched to a gene: 4. The CDR3 here is CASSLGTGVYNEQFF. DNA of the CDR3: TGTGCCAGCAGCTTGGGGACAGGAGTATACAATGAGCAGTTCTTC.

As DNA, the CDR3 is TGTGCCAGCAGTGAAGGGGACTTTTTCTTCTATGGCTACACCTTC. This codes for CASSEGDFFFYGYTF. The chain is built from TRBV6-1 and TRBJ1-2; tentative D call: TRBD1 (5 bases). V shed 1 base and J shed 4 bases, with 13 bases lying between them. The CDR3 is 15 amino acids. Germline V lookup: CDR1 MNHNS, CDR2 SASEGT.

The chain uses TRBV4-1 and TRBJ2-1; D is possibly TRBD2 (5 bases). This CDR3 comprises 17 residues. Germline loops: CDR1 MGHRA, CDR2 YSYEKL. Between the trimmed V and J ends, which lost 2 bases and 0 bases, there was a span of 14 bases. The CDR3 coding sequence is TGCGCCAGCAGCCAACTACGCGGCACTAGCTCCTACAATGAGCAGTTCTTC. As protein: CASSQLRGTSSYNEQFF.

This clone was observed a handful of times. The rearrangement uses TRBV4-3 and TRBJ2-6; 9 nucleotides line up with TRBD1. CDR1 is LGHNA, CDR2 YSLEER, per germline. J lost 1 base, V lost 4 bases, and 8 bases had no gene match. CDR3 length equals 18 residues. The CDR3 DNA reads TGCGCCAGCAGCCCGCCGGGACAGGGAGAATCTGGGGCCAACGTCCTGACTTTC. Its translation: CASSPPGQGESGANVLTF.

This chain connects TRBV5-5 to TRBJ2-7; D possibly corresponds to TRBD1 (6 bases). Germline CDR1 and CDR2: SGHKS and YYEKEE (reference sequence). V gave up 0 bases and J gave up 3 bases, with 10 bases separating them. The CDR3 is 14 amino acids. CDR3: CASSLGGGVYEQYF. CDR3 DNA sequence: TGTGCCAGCAGCTTGGGTGGGGGCGTCTACGAGCAGTACTTC. The full variable domain, completed using reference TRBV5-5 and TRBJ2-7, is DAGVTQSPTHLIKTRGQQVTLRCSPISGHKSVSWYQQVLGQGPQFIFQYYEKEERGRGNFPDRFSARQFPNYSSELNVNALLLGDSALYLCASSLGGGVYEQYFGPGTRLTVT.

The chain carries TRBV9 and TRBJ1-2; 10 nucleotides line up with TRBD1. Germline values: CDR1 SGDLS, CDR2 YYNGEE. V was pared by 0 bases and J by 6 bases, with 5 bases of the junction left unmatched. The length of the CDR3 is 15 residues. CDR3: CASSVATGQGDGYTF. CDR3 sequence (DNA): TGTGCCAGCAGCGTAGCTACCGGACAGGGGGATGGCTACACCTTC.

V is TRBV29-1 and J is TRBJ1-1; the D is unclear. This CDR3 spans 13 amino acids. Germline V gene sequence: CDR1 SQVTM, CDR2 ANQGSEA. The V and J ends lost 3 bases and 4 bases respectively, with 12 bases between them. CDR3 bases: TGCAGCGTTGACATGTGGGAGGGCACTGAAGCTTTCTTT. As protein: CSVDMWEGTEAFF.

The chain joins TRBV7-6 to TRBJ2-7; 9 bases align to TRBD1. The CDR3 has 14 residues. Unmatched junction bases numbered 6, after V lost 5 bases and J lost 4 bases. The germline V gene has CDR1 SGHVS and CDR2 FNYEAQ. CDR3 loop: CASSPTGGIYEQYF. CDR3 sequence (DNA): TGTGCCAGCAGCCCGACAGGGGGGATATACGAGCAGTACTTC.

The J gene is TRBJ2-5, the V gene TRBV7-3, with 7 bases matching TRBD2. Germline V lookup: CDR1 SGHTA, CDR2 FQGTGA. CDR3 length: 13 residues. The trim removed 6 bases at V and 4 bases at J, leaving 5 bases unmatched. CDR3 in amino acids: CASREGGGETQYF. In nucleotides, the CDR3 is TGTGCCAGCAGGGAGGGCGGGGGAGAGACCCAGTACTTC.

This clone was found once. The CDR3 region has the DNA TGCGCCAGCAGTCTTTGGACAGCGAACACCGGGGAGCTGTTTTTT. Amino acids: CASSLWTANTGELFF. V gene TRBV23-1 combines with J gene TRBJ2-2; possibly TRBD1 for D (6 bases). TRBV23-1 is recorded as an ORF, its role being uncertain. V shed 4 bases and J shed 0 bases, with 9 bases lying between them. The CDR3 loop spans 15 amino acids.

The chain carries TRBV2 and TRBJ1-6, with TRBD1 identical over 9 bases. The CDR3 is made up of 16 amino acids. The V gene's germline CDR1 is SNHLY and CDR2 FYNNEI. With V trimmed by 6 bases and J by 6 bases, 9 bases remained unmatched. CDR3 nucleotides: TGTGCCAGCAGCCTGGACAGGGGAGTTCGTAATTCACCCCTCCACTTT. This sequence encodes CASSLDRGVRNSPLHF.

The chain recombines TRBV7-2 with TRBJ1-1; possibly TRBD1 for D (5 bases). This CDR3 region has 16 residues. Between the trimmed V and J ends, which lost 0 bases and 1 base, there was a span of 12 bases. Germline V gene lookup returns CDR1 SGHTA and CDR2 FQGNSA. The CDR3 loop reads CASSLAPSQGNTEAFF. CDR3 DNA sequence: TGTGCCAGCAGCTTAGCCCCAAGCCAGGGGAACACTGAAGCTTTCTTT.

This rearrangement joins TRBV5-4 to TRBJ2-7; 11 bases align to TRBD1. Germline loops: CDR1 SGHNT, CDR2 YYREEE (reference sequence). V was clipped by 4 bases and J by 3 bases; unmatched bases: 3. The length of the CDR3 is 14 residues. For the CDR3, the DNA is TGTGCCAGCAGCCCGGACAGGGGGCTCTACGAGCAGTACTTC. Translating gives CASSPDRGLYEQYF.

This sequence joins TRBV6-5 and TRBJ1-3, with D maybe TRBD1 (5 bases). The V gene's germline CDR1 is MNHEY and CDR2 SVGAGI. The CDR3 has 13 amino acids. V was shortened by 8 bases and J by 4 bases, with 12 bases between the two germline ends. As DNA, the CDR3 is TGTGCCAGCTCGGGGGGAGCGGGAAACACCATATATTTT. Translation: CASSGGAGNTIYF.

The CDR3 sequence is CASSLMAGGPNEQFF. The CDR3, as DNA: TGTGCCAGCAGCTTAATGGCGGGGGGGCCAAATGAGCAGTTCTTC. The chain carries TRBV7-9 and TRBJ2-1; TRBD2 matches at 9 bases. CDR3 length: 15 residues. Trimming took 2 bases from V and 7 from J; bases not matched to a gene: 6. Per germline, CDR1 SEHNR and CDR2 FQNEAQ (reference sequence). The entire variable domain, with the rest obtained from reference TRBV7-9 and TRBJ2-1, is as follows: DTGVSQNPRHKITKRGQNVTFRCDPISEHNRLYWYRQTLGQGPEFLTYFQNEAQLEKSRLLSDRFSAERPKGSFSTLEIQRTEQGDSAMYLCASSLMAGGPNEQFFGPGTRLTVL.

CDR3 loop: CASSPRLAGLDTQYF. The CDR3 DNA reads as TGTGCCAGCAGCCCACGACTAGCGGGCCTAGATACGCAGTATTTT. This sequence joins TRBV7-3 and TRBJ2-3; 10 bases fit TRBD2. V was pared by 5 bases and J by 5 bases, with 7 bases of the junction left unmatched. This CDR3 contains 15 residues. The germline CDR1 and CDR2 sequences are SGHTA and FQGTGA. The variable domain in full, with the rest retrieved from reference TRBV7-3 and TRBJ2-3, is GAGVSQTPSNKVTEKGKYVELRCDPISGHTALYWYRQSLGQGPEFLIYFQGTGAADDSGLPNDRFFAVRPEGSVSTLKIQRTERGDSAVYLCASSPRLAGLDTQYFGPGTRLTVL.

The genes are TRBV15 and TRBJ2-1; 7 bases align to TRBD2. The J segment lost 3 bases and the V segment lost 4 bases, leaving 3 bases of the junction unmatched. Germline assignment: CDR1 LNHNV and CDR2 YYDKDF (reference sequence). The CDR3 has 14 amino acids. Here the CDR3 DNA reads TGTGCCACCAGCATCGGCGGGAGCTACAATGAGCAGTTCTTC. It translates to CATSIGGSYNEQFF. Full variable domain (missing parts from reference TRBV15 and TRBJ2-1): DAMVIQNPRYQVTQFGKPVTLSCSQTLNHNVMYWYQQKSSQAPKLLFHYYDKDFNNEADTPDNFQSRRPNTSFCFLDIRSPGLGDTAMYLCATSIGGSYNEQFFGPGTRLTVL.

This clone occurred once. V is TRBV7-2 and J is TRBJ1-2; 9 bases match TRBD1. Germline assignment: CDR1 SGHTA and CDR2 FQGNSA. This CDR3 contains 15 residues. Trimming cost V 3 bases and J 7 bases; bases outside gene matches: 9. The CDR3 is CASSFSPTGGVGYTF. CDR3 nucleotides: TGTGCCAGCAGCTTTTCCCCCACAGGGGGCGTTGGCTACACCTTC.

V gene TRBV28 combines with J gene TRBJ1-2; perhaps TRBD1 as D (6 bases). This CDR3 is 12 amino acids long. Trimming took 6 bases from V and 6 from J, leaving 11 bases between them. Germline CDR1 MDHEN, CDR2 SYDVKM. CDR3 protein: CASSRQDHGYTF. CDR3 coding DNA: TGTGCCAGCAGCCGACAGGATCATGGCTACACCTTC.

This clone was counted a few times. CDR3 region: CASSLPLGDGGTEAFF. The CDR3 nucleotides read TGTGCCAGCAGCTTACCCCTCGGGGATGGCGGGACTGAAGCTTTCTTT. The chain joins TRBV5-4 to TRBJ1-1; D is unclear. Trimming took 2 bases from V and 5 from J, leaving 19 bases between them. The CDR3 is 16 amino acids. Germline loops: CDR1 SGHNT, CDR2 YYREEE (reference sequence).

This clone has just one count. The gene calls are TRBV7-9 and TRBJ2-2, with 9 bases lining up with TRBD2. The CDR3 is made up of 18 amino acids. The germline V gene has CDR1 SEHNR and CDR2 FQNEAQ (reference sequence). V lost 2 bases, J lost 1 base, and 8 bases stayed unmatched. The CDR3 DNA reads TGTGCCAGCAGCTTAACGGGCTCGCGGGAGGGGAACACCGGGGAGCTGTTTTTT. This encodes CASSLTGSREGNTGELFF.

V usage is TRBV9 and J usage is TRBJ2-1; 9 nucleotides match TRBD2. Germline CDR1 and CDR2: SGDLS and YYNGEE. After removal of 2 bases from V and 7 bases from J, the junction contained 7 bases not matched to a gene. The CDR3 has 15 amino acids. CDR3 nucleotides: TGTGCCAGCAGCGTTACCGGGACTAGCTATAATGAGCAGTTCTTC. Translated, it gives CASSVTGTSYNEQFF. The complete variable domain, with remaining parts taken from reference TRBV9 and TRBJ2-1, reads DSGVTQTPKHLITATGQRVTLRCSPRSGDLSVYWYQQSLDQGLQFLIQYYNGEERAKGNILERFSAQQFPDLHSELNLSSLELGDSALYFCASSVTGTSYNEQFFGPGTRLTVL.

The chain's CDR3 is CASSSRGLAGEETQYF. In DNA form, the CDR3 reads TGTGCCAGCAGTTCCAGAGGACTAGCGGGAGAAGAGACCCAGTACTTC. V and J are TRBV27 and TRBJ2-5; 13 positions agree with TRBD2. V shed 4 bases, J shed 3 bases, and the junction held 5 bases outside the gene matches. Germline V gene sequence: CDR1 MNHEY, CDR2 SMNVEV (reference sequence). The CDR3 has 16 amino acids.

The chain joins TRBV30 to TRBJ2-2; D ambiguous. V dropped 3 bases and J dropped 0 bases, with 5 bases sitting between them. The CDR3 runs 13 residues. Germline CDR1 and CDR2: GTSNPN and SVGIG (reference sequence). The CDR3 sequence is CAWRLPNTGELFF. The CDR3 region has the DNA TGTGCCTGGAGACTACCGAACACCGGGGAGCTGTTTTTT.

The chain couples TRBV15 to TRBJ1-4; 9 bases fit TRBD1. Trimming cost V 0 bases and J 16 bases; bases outside gene matches: 6. Germline CDR1 is LNHNV and CDR2 is YYDKDF (reference sequence). This CDR3 contains 13 residues. Here the CDR3 DNA reads TGTGCCACCAGCAGAGATAAGAAGACAGGGGGGTTTTTT. It specifies CATSRDKKTGGFF.

The chain employs TRBV5-6 and TRBJ2-5; TRBD2 might be the D (6 bases). Trimming shortened V by 0 bases and J by 0 bases, and 18 bases separated the two germline ends. Germline CDR1 reads SGHDT; CDR2 reads YYEEEE. The CDR3 is 18 amino acids. As DNA, the CDR3 is TGTGCCAGCAGCTTGGAACTTTCCCGGGGGACGTACCAAGAGACCCAGTACTTC. Translation gives CASSLELSRGTYQETQYF.